Included here is one T cell receptor (beta chain) sequence, with context. What it binds is not known. This specimen comes from a study of cytomegalovirus exposure and HLA in healthy donors. On the study more broadly: There were about 85 million unique TCRs (from HLA-typed donors) in an early data release. Study conclusions and caveats: It was reported that the classifier diagnosed cytomegalovirus status with high specificity and sensitivity in both the original and validation cohorts. Later analysis identified a missense DCLRE1C variant that was linked to TCR beta V- and J-gene trimming.

Vbeta (60) and Jbeta (13) primers were used in the PCR. Clones were read by immunoSEQ multiplex PCR, and TCRdb kept only the in-frame ones, dropping some. The sample shows under 200,000 clones, 75% to 85% of them seen only once. Per the germline V gene, CDR1 is SGHAT and CDR2 is FQNNGV. V lost 5 bases to trimming and J lost 4 bases, with 11 bases between them. This CDR3 is 13 amino acids long. The clonotype was recovered from a girl aged 2 to 10 in good health and CMV-seropositive. This sequence joins TRBV11-2 and TRBJ1-1; D not resolved. Sequencing was carried out using PBMCs. The DNA for the CDR3 is TGTGCCAGCAGCGCCCGAGAGTTCACTGAAGCTTTCTTT. It is translated as CASSAREFTEAFF.